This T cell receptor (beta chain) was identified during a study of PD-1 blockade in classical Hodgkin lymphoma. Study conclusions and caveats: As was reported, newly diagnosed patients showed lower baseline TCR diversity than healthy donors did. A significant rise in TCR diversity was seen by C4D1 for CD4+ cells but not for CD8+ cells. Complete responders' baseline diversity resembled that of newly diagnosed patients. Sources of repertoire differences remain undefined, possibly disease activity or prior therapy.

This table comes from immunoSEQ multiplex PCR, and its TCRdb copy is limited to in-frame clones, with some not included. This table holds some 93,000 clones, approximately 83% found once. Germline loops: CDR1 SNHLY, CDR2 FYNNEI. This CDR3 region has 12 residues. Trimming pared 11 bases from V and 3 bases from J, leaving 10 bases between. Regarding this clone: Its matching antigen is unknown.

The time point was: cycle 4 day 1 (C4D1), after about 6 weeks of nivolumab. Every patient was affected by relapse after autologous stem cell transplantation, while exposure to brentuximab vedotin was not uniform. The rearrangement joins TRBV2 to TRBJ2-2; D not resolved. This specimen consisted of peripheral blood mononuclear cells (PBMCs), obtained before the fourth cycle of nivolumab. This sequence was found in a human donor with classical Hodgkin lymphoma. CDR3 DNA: TGTGCCGGAACGGGTCACACCGGGGAGCTGTTTTTT. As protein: CAGTGHTGELFF.